The following is a T cell receptor (beta chain) sequence with its context. The data originate from a study of cytomegalovirus exposure and HLA in healthy donors. Study context: An early release of data contained roughly 90 million unique TCRs, which came from HLA-typed donors.

This PCR relied on a set of 60 Vbeta primers and 13 Jbeta primers. Profiled with immunoSEQ multiplex PCR; TCRdb holds only in-frame clones, not every one. The sample lists more than 90,000 clones, roughly three quarters seen once, with roughly 7.1% in the top ten. The germline CDR1 and CDR2 sequences are MDHEN and SYDVKM. V was shortened by 3 bases and J by 7 bases, with 10 bases between the two germline ends. CDR3 size: 12 residues. This receptor was taken from a female donor in good health and CMV-seronegative. V usage is TRBV28 and J usage is TRBJ2-7; D remains unclear. Sequenced input: PBMCs. This CDR3 reads CASSFSLREQYF. Here the CDR3 DNA reads TGTGCCAGCAGTTTCTCGCTGCGGGAGCAGTACTTC.